This section outlines one T cell receptor beta chain sequence together with its context. Its antigen is unknown. Within one base of it there is no much larger clone, and no base qualities were kept. The sample originates from a study of regulatory T cells in long-lasting Graves disease (dated by TCRdb to about 2021). With respect to the entire study: Newly diagnosed Graves' disease patients had taken antithyroid drugs for less than 3 months. This study used TCR sequencing and RNA sequencing of peripheral blood to compare persistent Graves' disease patients against newly diagnosed Graves' disease patients. The study was conducted in China and was registered as a clinical trial. A total of around 35 samples were covered by TCR sequencing, comprising approximately 13 persistent and around 20 newly diagnosed Graves' disease patients. Results and caveats for the whole study, not just this receptor: Because the primary lesion, thyroid tissue, could not be accessed, the study looked at peripheral blood alone. The authors noted that the small sample size was a limitation that may lower accuracy. Persistent disease showed preferential use of TRBV28, TRBJ1-2 and TRBJ2-5, whereas newly diagnosed disease favored TRBV20-1 and TRBJ2-1. Compared with newly diagnosed patients, patients with persistent Graves' disease had lower TCR Shannon entropy and fewer highly expanded clones, which suggests clonal expansion. Sequencing and analysis were restricted to the TCR beta chain. A larger number of public clonotypes was shared among persistent patients (more than 2,500) than among newly diagnosed patients (around 890).

The CDR1 and CDR2 encoded by the germline V gene (reference sequence) are DFQATT and SNEGSKA. V is cut by 6 bases and J by 9 bases, and the space between the germline ends is 15 bases. From its cysteine to its phenylalanine, the CDR3 spans 12 amino acids. Only the CDR3 portion is preserved as DNA: 36 bases, with reading frame beginning at the first base. The time point label, as the study defines it: newly diagnosed GD, antithyroid drugs for less than 3 months. For both TCR sequencing and RNA sequencing, RNA was extracted from PBMCs in TRIzol. Graves' disease was diagnosed according to American Thyroid Association guidelines. Patients for the study were recruited at an endocrinology department in Xi'an, China. Each patient gave 9 to 10 milliliters of peripheral blood, collected in an EDTA anticoagulant tube. Ficoll Paque Plus density gradient separation was used to isolate PBMCs, and no further T cell sorting was performed. An Agilent 2100 Bioanalyzer and agarose gel were used to assess RNA quality, and a NanoDrop 2000 was used to measure RNA concentration.

The library came from multiplex PCR. Sequenced using an Illumina HiSeq 4000. TCR beta libraries were built with iRepertoire HTBI primers and Arm-PCR amplification of CDR3 regions. Before sequencing, the PCR products went through gel purification. For the original study's pipeline: Across samples, fewer than 70 TRBV and roughly 15 TRBJ segments were identified and used for gene usage analysis of CDR3 amino acid clonotypes. COPE and FqMerger were used to merge filtered high-quality paired reads into contigs. Contigs were aligned with BLAST to IMGT TRBV, TRBD and TRBJ reference genes, and CDR3 was defined per IMGT. Any clonotype with a frequency above 0.1% was classified as a highly expanded clone. Shannon entropy served as the measure of repertoire diversity, while the Gini coefficient captured V-J evenness. A clonotype found in more than one individual was treated as public. TCRdb handled the public reads itself, with Q25 trimming in fastp and clone calling in MiXCR, and kept productive beta chains. Each CDR3 protein gets just one entry, which takes the most common genes and DNA from the rows behind it. The V and J calls follow TCRdb's processing rather than the paper's. Recorded for this sample are roughly 510,000 distinct CDR3 sequences; around 16% of them occurred a single time. Clones ranked in the top ten supply 12% of the sample.

These same records also appear under a second study, on T cells in Graves' hyperthyroidism and ophthalmopathy. Reported in the second study: A patient counted as having stable Graves' hyperthyroidism if no progression to ophthalmopathy occurred over 18 months of follow-up. Hyperthyroidism patients were aged 18 to 65 years and newly diagnosed, with disease duration of less than 2 months. Exclusion was applied to patients with uncontrolled infections, other autoimmune diseases, pregnancy or lactation. Diagnoses were established on the basis of clinical symptoms, serum thyroxine and TRAb, thyroid ultrasound, and orbital computed tomography. A first-round RT-PCR of the TCR CDR3 used the HTBI primer set with the Qiagen OneStep RT-PCR kit. Most expanded thyroid clonotypes (frequency above 0.001) were also found in blood, which suggests that blood repertoires may mirror thyroid immune responses. Ophthalmopathy was separated from stable hyperthyroidism by a 13 V-J signature model, with about 88% sensitivity and 81% to 83% specificity obtained in cross-validation and 80%/75% obtained in testing. During validation, the model predicted progression to ophthalmopathy a median of approximately 7 months ahead of onset, with almost 71% sensitivity and about 75% specificity. TCR V-J signatures able to tell the groups apart were searched for in a discovery cohort of 90 to 100 patients, of whom about 40 had Graves' ophthalmopathy and more than 55 had stable Graves' hyperthyroidism. An independent validation cohort of around 19 hyperthyroidism patients and approximately 15 patients who later progressed to ophthalmopathy tested prospective prediction of ophthalmopathy. For training and testing, the roughly 93 patients in the discovery cohort were randomly divided in a 7:3 ratio. The study also compared thyroid tissue and blood T-cell repertoires from about 6 Graves' hyperthyroidism patients. Following sampling, methimazole starting at 30 mg daily was given to hyperthyroidism patients, and high-dose intravenous methylprednisolone was given to ophthalmopathy patients. The libraries were constructed in a second round of multiplex PCR and then size-selected and purified. Libraries were sequenced paired-end with 100 bp reads on an Illumina HiSeq2000. SOAPnuke was used to process the raw data, throwing out any read that contained adapters or uncalled bases, had a mean Phred below 15, or lacked an exact constant-primer or identifier match. High-quality paired reads were merged using COPE v1.2.5, and each unique nucleotide sequence was defined as a clonotype. MiTCR v1.1 was used to align clonotypes to the IMGT TRBV, TRBD and TRBJ reference segments. Analysis was restricted to V-J combinations with a frequency above 0.0001, which covered roughly 99% of repertoires. The TCS score was defined as the ratio of F50 (clonal expansion) to E x V (chaos), calculated using BLOSUM62-based TCRdist between CDR3 peptides within each V-J. Welch's t-statistics and random forest reduced fewer than 600 V-J features to about 13, which were used in a naive Bayes classifier (R e1071). No statistical method was used to set the sample size in advance, and investigators knew the group allocation. TCR Vbeta CDR3 sequencing of 120 to 150 peripheral blood samples (roughly 43 ophthalmopathy, 75 hyperthyroidism and around 17 progressor patients) is reported in the paper.

This material consisted of peripheral blood mononuclear cells (PBMCs), taken at new diagnosis, from a patient treated with antithyroid drugs. The chain is made from TRBV20-1 and TRBJ2-1; tentative D gene TRBD1, with 5 bases matching. This TCR was recovered from a man aged 18 to 29 with Graves disease. Donor details come from another sample of the same person, matched by shared clones. CDR3 sequence: CSATGPTSEQFF. The DNA sequence is as follows: TGCAGTGCAACAGGACCTACGAGTGAGCAGTTCTTC.